This TCR beta chain was sequenced in a study of cytomegalovirus exposure and HLA in healthy donors. On the study more broadly: Most genotyped donors, over 70% of some 400, had Caucasian-associated genetic ancestry.

Use of 60 Vbeta and 13 Jbeta primers characterized the PCR. Generated by immunoSEQ multiplex PCR, the TCRdb table keeps only in-frame clones and is missing some. The table lists 250,000 to 300,000 clones, about 90% of them singletons. The study, taken as a whole, reports: Earlier findings revealed that most TCR beta V segments proved productive either about 87% or about 30% of the time. Information on immune exposure was restricted to one variable (CMV serostatus). Altogether, some 170 TCR beta chains were recorded as cytomegalovirus-associated.

This clone has a handful of counts. Antigen unknown. This clonotype originated in a girl aged 2-15 years in good health and CMV-seronegative. The sequenced material came from PBMCs.

The chain's CDR3 is CASSLGGQLTNEKLFF. Written as DNA, the CDR3 is TGCGCCAGCAGCTTAGGGGGACAACTCACTAATGAAAAACTGTTTTTT. The chain uses TRBV5-1 and TRBJ1-4, with D tentatively TRBD1 (6 bases). Germline CDR1 reads SGHRS; CDR2 reads YFSETQ. CDR3 length: 16 amino acids. Trimming shortened V by 2 bases and J by 2 bases, and 13 bases separated the two germline ends.